The rows below give T cell receptor beta chains drawn from one sample of a study of OX40 agonist ivuxolimab in advanced cancers. The data were produced by immunoSEQ multiplex PCR, yet TCRdb's version contains in-frame clones alone and is incomplete. The sample has tens of thousands of clones, over 80% seen once. This specimen consisted of CD4+ or CD8+ T cells sorted from blood, obtained in a trial of the OX40 agonist ivuxolimab. These receptors all come from an adult with an advanced solid tumor such as melanoma, head and neck, liver or kidney cancer. CDR3s include the opening cysteine and the closing phenylalanine or tryptophan. A D gene is named only where the DNA matches it firmly. Some rows mark clone size as missing; the rest say once, few, many or name a class of expanded clone.

len	abundance	d_gene	j_gene	v_gene	CDR3aa	CDR3nt
14	once	TRBD2	TRBJ2-1	TRBV10-1	CASSESGSDNEQFF	TGCGCCAGCAGTGAAAGCGGGAGTGATAATGAGCAGTTCTTC
17	-	-	TRBJ1-2	TRBV11-2	CASSSPGPGRGNYGYTF	TGTGCCAGCAGCTCGCCGGGCCCGGGACGGGGTAACTATGGCTACACCTTC
11	-	-	TRBJ2-5	TRBV28	CASGGRETQYF	TGTGCCAGCGGGGGGAGGGAGACCCAGTACTTC
14	-	TRBD2	TRBJ2-7	TRBV5-6	CASSRPQRGDEQYF	TGTGCCAGCAGCAGGCCCCAGCGGGGGGATGAGCAGTACTTC
16	-	-	TRBJ1-5	TRBV27	CASSPSRGSSNQPQHF	TGTGCCAGCAGCCCTTCAAGGGGCTCCAGCAATCAGCCCCAGCATTTT
17	-	TRBD2	TRBJ2-5	TRBV5-4	CASSPEPSGRVQETQYF	TGTGCCAGCAGCCCGGAGCCTAGCGGGAGGGTGCAAGAGACCCAGTACTTC
14	-	TRBD2	TRBJ2-7	TRBV9	CASSSQAGVGEQYF	TGTGCCAGCAGCTCCCAAGCGGGAGTAGGCGAGCAGTACTTC
18	-	-	TRBJ2-5	TRBV15	CATRRDITGGHVRETQYF	TGTGCCACCAGGAGAGATATCACGGGGGGCCACGTGAGGGAGACCCAGTACTTC
14	once	-	TRBJ2-4	TRBV15	CATSRRGAKNIQYF	TGTGCCACCAGCAGGAGGGGGGCCAAAAACATTCAGTACTTC
19	-	TRBD1	TRBJ1-2	TRBV28	CASSLWGAGQGAQGYGYTF	TGTGCCAGCAGTTTATGGGGTGCGGGACAGGGGGCGCAGGGCTATGGCTACACCTTC